Below are 31 T cell receptor beta chains sequenced from a single sample in a study of T-cell reconstitution after alpha-beta-depleted transplantation in children. TCRbeta library preparation incorporated unique molecular identifiers. One entry per CDR3 protein, called by TCRdb with MiXCR from the PCR reads. The table records around 340,000 distinct CDR3 sequences, approximately 12% of them present only once. Source: PBMCs, taken from the stem cell graft. Receptors were obtained from a human donor who donated a stem cell graft to a child with Fanconi anemia.

In its sample, this clonotype was seen a few times. The chain couples TRBV11-2 to TRBJ2-7; possibly TRBD1 or TRBD2 for D (6 bases each). The CDR3 sequence is 15 residues long. The V end lost 5 bases, the J end lost 4 bases, and 18 bases lay between the germline ends. CDR1 is SGHAT, CDR2 FQNNGV, per germline. The CDR3 bases are TGTGCCAGCAGCCCCGACGTGCAGGGGAGGTACGAGCAGTACGTC. Translated, it gives CASSPDVQGRYEQYV.

The DNA of the CDR3 is TGTGCCAGCAGCTTAGTGGCCTACCAAGAGACCCAGTACTTC. Its translation: CASSLVAYQETQYF. This sequence joins TRBV11-2 and TRBJ2-5; the D is unclear. CDR3 length equals 14 residues. V gave up 1 base and J gave up 0 bases, with 6 bases separating them. The germline V gene encodes CDR1 SGHAT and CDR2 FQNNGV.

The chain uses TRBV5-1 and TRBJ2-1; the D gene is possibly TRBD1 (5 bases). The V end lost 0 bases, the J end lost 10 bases, and 17 bases lay between the germline ends. Germline V lookup: CDR1 SGHRS, CDR2 YFSETQ. The CDR3 sequence is 15 residues long. CDR3 bases: TGCGCCAGCAGCTTGGGTAGCTCTTGGGCAGGGGAGCAGTTCTTC. This encodes CASSLGSSWAGEQFF.

This clonotype has more than one count but fewer than ten. The rearrangement links TRBV30 to TRBJ1-5, with D tentatively TRBD1 (5 bases). Germline V gene sequence: CDR1 GTSNPN, CDR2 SVGIG (reference sequence). Trimming left V 2 bases short and J 6 bases short, with 14 bases between. The length of the CDR3 is 14 residues. The CDR3 spells CAWSLSPGGQPQHF. The DNA of the CDR3 is TGTGCCTGGAGTCTATCCCCGGGGGGTCAGCCCCAGCATTTT.

V gene TRBV12-3 or TRBV12-4 combines with J gene TRBJ1-2; 7 nucleotides line up with TRBD1. CDR3 size: 16 residues. V was pared by 7 bases and J by 4 bases, with 15 bases of the junction left unmatched. The CDR3 nucleotides read TGTGCCAGCAAACCAGAGACAGGGAGGATCGGCTATGGCTACACCTTC. Translation gives CASKPETGRIGYGYTF.

This clonotype was seen more than once but under ten times. This rearrangement joins TRBV6-1 to TRBJ2-2; the D gene is possibly TRBD1 (5 bases). Per germline, CDR1 MNHNS and CDR2 SASEGT. The length of the CDR3 is 14 residues. Trimming took off 7 bases at V and 4 bases at J, with 13 bases between the two ends. The CDR3 DNA is TGTGCCAGCATCGATGGGCAGGGCACCGGGGAGCTGTTTTTT. This codes for CASIDGQGTGELFF.

The rearrangement uses TRBV2 and TRBJ2-3; TRBD2 agrees at 7 bases. CDR1 SNHLY and CDR2 FYNNEI come from the germline V gene. J lost 4 bases, V lost 6 bases, and 7 bases had no gene match. This CDR3 region has 14 residues. The CDR3 bases are TGTGCCAGCAGGGTACGGACTAGACCAGATACGCAGTATTTT. Its protein is CASRVRTRPDTQYF. Looking up the rest from reference TRBV2 and TRBJ2-3 gives the full variable domain: EPEVTQTPSHQVTQMGQEVILRCVPISNHLYFYWYRQILGQKVEFLVSFYNNEISEKSEIFDDQFSVERPDGSNFTLKIRSTKLEDSAMYFCASRVRTRPDTQYFGPGTRLTVL.

The table lists this clonotype with a few counts. The J gene is TRBJ2-3, the V gene TRBV13, with 8 positions matching TRBD1. The length of the CDR3 is 17 residues. With 5 bases clipped from V and 2 bases from J, the junction kept 12 bases outside the gene matches. Germline values: CDR1 PRHDT, CDR2 FYEKMQ (reference sequence). Here the CDR3 DNA reads TGTGCCAGCAGCCCACCCCTTGGGCAGGGGGCCACAGATACGCAGTATTTT. Translation: CASSPPLGQGATDTQYF.

This clonotype was observed a handful of times. V is TRBV20-1 and J is TRBJ1-6, with D maybe TRBD1 (6 bases). This CDR3 spans 13 amino acids. Germline lookup yields CDR1 DFQATT and CDR2 SNEGSKA (reference sequence). The V gene lost 6 bases and the J gene lost 9 bases, with 15 bases spanning the gap. The CDR3 nucleotides are TGCAGTGCCTACTCACAGGGCGTTTCACCCCTCCACTTT. This gives the protein CSAYSQGVSPLHF.

The rearrangement links TRBV12-3 or TRBV12-4 to TRBJ2-3, with D possibly matching TRBD2 (6 bases). The CDR3 is 15 amino acids. With 6 bases removed from V and 0 bases from J, the gap between germline ends came to 13 bases. The CDR3 sequence is CASSISGTSTDTQYF. The CDR3 DNA reads TGTGCCAGCAGCATTAGCGGCACTAGCACAGATACGCAGTATTTT.

This chain connects TRBV3-1 to TRBJ2-5; D unresolved. The CDR3 is 15 residues long. The V gene lost 1 base and the J gene lost 5 bases, with 14 bases spanning the gap. The germline gives CDR1 LGHDT, CDR2 YNNKEL (reference sequence). CDR3 loop: CASSQGVSIWETQYF. The DNA for the CDR3 is TGTGCCAGCAGCCAAGGGGTGTCAATTTGGGAGACCCAGTACTTC.

This clonotype was observed a handful of times. V gene TRBV2 combines with J gene TRBJ1-5; D might be TRBD1 (6 bases). This CDR3 is built from 15 residues. The V gene's germline CDR1 is SNHLY and CDR2 FYNNEI. The V end was cut by 3 bases, the J end by 4 bases, with 13 bases between. CDR3 sequence (DNA): TGTGCCAGCAGTGATTTCGGGGGCCGGAATCAGCCCCAGCATTTT. This gives the protein CASSDFGGRNQPQHF.

This clonotype was found many times. V and J are TRBV6-2 or TRBV6-3 and TRBJ2-7, with 9 positions matching TRBD1. The CDR3 consists of 15 residues. V shed 8 bases, J shed 4 bases, and the junction held 12 bases outside the gene matches. The germline gives CDR1 MNHEY, CDR2 SVGEGT. CDR3 nucleotide sequence: TGTGCCAGCTGCCTCACCGGACAGGGGAGGTACGAGCAGTACTTC. Protein product: CASCLTGQGRYEQYF.

This chain uses TRBV5-1 with TRBJ2-3, with D possibly TRBD1 on 6 matching bases. In germline, CDR1 is SGHRS, CDR2 YFSETQ. This CDR3 region has 17 residues. The V end lost 0 bases, the J end lost 2 bases, and 16 bases lay between the germline ends. The CDR3 DNA sequence: TGCGCCAGCAGCTTGGGGTCCGGCAGGGGATCCACAGATACGCAGTATTTT. Residues: CASSLGSGRGSTDTQYF.

This rearrangement joins TRBV7-9 to TRBJ1-4; 7 nucleotides match TRBD1. V trimming: 4 bases; J trimming: 0 bases; junction bases outside the gene matches: 5. CDR3 length equals 16 residues. CDR1 SEHNR and CDR2 FQNEAQ come from the germline V gene (reference sequence). The CDR3 is CASSSWDRSTNEKLFF. The CDR3 DNA sequence: TGTGCCAGCAGCTCGTGGGACAGATCAACTAATGAAAAACTGTTTTTT.

Only a few counts were recorded for this clonotype. The J gene is TRBJ1-2, the V gene TRBV12-3 or TRBV12-4, with 9 bases aligning to TRBD1. The CDR3 has 16 residues. The V and J ends lost 1 base and 8 bases, in that order; junction bases with no gene match: 11. The CDR3 is CASSLGFPGTGTGYTF. The CDR3 DNA follows: TGTGCCAGCAGTTTAGGATTCCCCGGGACAGGGACCGGCTACACCTTC.

The J gene is TRBJ2-5, the V gene TRBV6-1; TRBD1 aligns across 10 bases. The CDR3 covers 14 residues. Germline loops: CDR1 MNHNS, CDR2 SASEGT. Trimming cost V 5 bases and J 6 bases; bases outside gene matches: 6. CDR3 amino acids: CASSLGTGVQTQYF. Written as DNA, the CDR3 is TGTGCCAGCAGTCTCGGGACAGGGGTACAGACCCAGTACTTC.

Regarding this clonotype: At one end the junction does not follow the germline gene, possibly because of a read error. This chain joins TRBV20-1 and TRBJ2-2; D may match TRBD1 or TRBD2 (6 bases each). The CDR3 is 13 amino acids. CDR1 DFQATT and CDR2 SNEGSKA come from the germline V gene (reference sequence). Here the CDR3 reads CSASGTNTGGLFF. CDR3 DNA: TGCAGTGCCTCCGGGACAAACACCGGGGGGCTGTTTTTT.

A few counts support this clonotype. J is TRBJ1-4 and V is TRBV7-8; D gene uncertain. CDR1 and CDR2 from the germline V gene are SGHVS and FQNEAQ. The V end was cut by 0 bases, the J end by 8 bases, with 13 bases between. CDR3 size: 15 residues. CDR3 DNA: TGTGCCAGCAGCTTAGCCCCGAGGGTAGGGGAAAAACTGTTTTTT. Its translation: CASSLAPRVGEKLFF. Together with reference TRBV7-8 and TRBJ1-4, the CDR3 gives the full variable domain: GAGVSQSPRYKVAKRGQDVALRCDPISGHVSLFWYQQALGQGPEFLTYFQNEAQLDKSGLPSDRFFAERPEGSVSTLKIQRTQQEDSAVYLCASSLAPRVGEKLFFGSGTQLSVL.

There are many counts of this clonotype. The J gene is TRBJ2-1, the V gene TRBV28; D is ambiguous. Germline assignment: CDR1 MDHEN and CDR2 SYDVKM. The CDR3 loop spans 14 amino acids. Deletions cut 5 bases from V and 0 bases from J, with 8 bases between. CDR3 amino acids: CASSEVSSYNEQFF. DNA of the CDR3: TGTGCCAGCAGTGAGGTTAGCTCCTACAATGAGCAGTTCTTC.

The V and J genes are TRBV12-3 or TRBV12-4 and TRBJ1-4; D uncertain. The CDR3 consists of 16 residues. V lost 6 bases and J lost 5, with 19 bases in between. In nucleotides, the CDR3 is TGTGCCAGCAGCCCAAGGAAAGGGAATCTAAATGAAAAACTGTTTTTT. As protein: CASSPRKGNLNEKLFF.

This clonotype was recorded at least ten times. The V gene is TRBV10-3, the J gene TRBJ2-7; D is perhaps TRBD1 or TRBD2 (6 bases each). CDR3 length: 13 amino acids. Germline assignment: CDR1 ENHRY and CDR2 SYGVKD. Between the trimmed V and J ends, which lost 3 bases and 6 bases, there was a span of 12 bases. CDR3 nucleotides: TGTGCCATCAGTGAAACGGGGGCCCCCGAGCAGTACTTC. Translated: CAISETGAPEQYF.

This clonotype was seen a handful of times. This chain joins TRBV28 and TRBJ1-5, with D uncertain. The CDR3 runs to 12 residues. CDR1 is MDHEN and CDR2 is SYDVKM in the germline V gene. Trimming pared 8 bases from V and 7 bases from J, leaving 12 bases between. This chain's CDR3 is CASGQIIQPQHF. The CDR3 region has the DNA TGTGCCAGCGGGCAGATTATCCAGCCCCAGCATTTT.

This clonotype turned up a few times. This sequence joins TRBV7-2 and TRBJ2-1; a possible D gene is TRBD2 (5 bases). V was shortened by 0 bases and J by 0 bases, with 9 bases between the two germline ends. This CDR3 has 16 amino acids. In germline, CDR1 is SGHTA, CDR2 FQGNSA. The CDR3, as DNA: TGTGCCAGCAGCTTAGCCGGCGGGCTCTCCTACAATGAGCAGTTCTTC. This gives the protein CASSLAGGLSYNEQFF. Together with reference TRBV7-2 and TRBJ2-1, the CDR3 gives the full variable domain: GAGVSQSPSNKVTEKGKDVELRCDPISGHTALYWYRQSLGQGLEFLIYFQGNSAPDKSGLPSDRFSAERTGGSVSTLTIQRTQQEDSAVYLCASSLAGGLSYNEQFFGPGTRLTVL.

This clonotype was detected many times. This chain uses TRBV25-1 with TRBJ2-1; the D is unclear. Germline values: CDR1 MGHDK, CDR2 SYGVNS. The V and J ends lost 2 bases and 6 bases respectively, with 2 bases between them. The length of the CDR3 is 11 residues. Here the CDR3 reads CASSEINEQFF. CDR3 DNA: TGTGCCAGCAGTGAAATCAATGAGCAGTTCTTC.

This clonotype occurred a few times. The V gene is TRBV12-3 or TRBV12-4, the J gene TRBJ2-5; 12 nucleotides match TRBD2. V lost 8 bases, J lost 9 bases, and 16 bases stayed unmatched. The CDR3 consists of 16 residues. The CDR3 sequence: CASGGASGGARRAQYF. The DNA for the CDR3 is TGTGCCAGCGGGGGAGCTAGCGGGGGGGCGAGGAGGGCCCAGTACTTC.

This clonotype was picked up many times. Here the CDR3 DNA reads TGTGCCAGCAGATCAGCTTATAGCAATCAGCCCCAGCATTTT. Its translation: CASRSAYSNQPQHF. This chain uses TRBV6-1 with TRBJ1-5; D is unclear. Trimming stripped 6 bases from V and 0 bases from J, with 9 bases between. This CDR3 has 14 residues. Germline V CDR1 and CDR2: MNHNS, SASEGT.

The chain uses TRBV20-1 and TRBJ1-1; weak D call: TRBD1 (6 bases). V lost 6 bases and J 0 bases, leaving 14 bases between the germline ends. The CDR3 has 14 residues. Germline loops: CDR1 DFQATT, CDR2 SNEGSKA (reference sequence). The CDR3 DNA reads as TGCAGTGCGCCCGGGGGCCTGGTGAACACTGAAGCTTTCTTT. It is translated as CSAPGGLVNTEAFF.

This clonotype was detected only a few times. The chain is built from TRBV5-4 and TRBJ2-1; D unresolved. This CDR3 contains 13 residues. Per germline, CDR1 SGHNT and CDR2 YYREEE (reference sequence). V lost 4 bases, J lost 8 bases, and 13 bases lay in between. The CDR3 DNA follows: TGTGCCAGCAGCGGCAGTGTAGAGGATGAGCAGTTCTTC. It translates to CASSGSVEDEQFF.

This clonotype has only a few counts. This chain uses TRBV29-1 with TRBJ1-2, with 9 bases lining up with TRBD1. Per the germline V gene, CDR1 is SQVTM and CDR2 is ANQGSEA. CDR3 length equals 13 residues. The J segment lost 6 bases and the V segment lost 4 bases, leaving 6 bases of the junction unmatched. CDR3 bases: TGCAGCGTTGTGCCGGACAGGGGCAATGGCTACACCTTC. It encodes CSVVPDRGNGYTF.

This clonotype occurred a few times. The V and J genes are TRBV20-1 and TRBJ2-1, with 12 bases matching TRBD2. CDR1 is DFQATT and CDR2 is SNEGSKA in the germline V gene (reference sequence). This CDR3 has 15 amino acids. The ends lost 1 base at V and 7 bases at J; junction bases unmatched: 5. CDR3 in amino acids: CSARALAGGLNEQFF. The DNA of the CDR3 is TGCAGTGCTAGAGCCCTAGCGGGGGGGTTGAATGAGCAGTTCTTC.